Shown below are 28 T cell receptor beta chains from a single sample sequenced in a study of naive and memory T cell subsets. These receptors have no identified antigens. Study-wide results and limits: Possibly reflecting memory cells re-expressing CD45RA, a few larger clonotypes occurred in naive repertoires, especially CD8.

Both TRBC1 and TRBC2 were covered by a beta constant-region primer of two equimolar oligonucleotides. Ligated cDNA was amplified by four rounds of PCR with nested alpha and beta constant-region primers and SP2. TCRdb reprocessed the UMI-ligation and nested PCR reads via MiXCR and lists one record per CDR3 protein. In the table there are more than 95,000 distinct CDR3 sequences, roughly 15% of which are singletons. Sequenced material: naive CD8+ T cells from blood. The receptor source for this set is a human donor in good health.

The rearrangement links TRBV21-1 to TRBJ2-3; TRBD1, the D gene given by the table, was not confirmed from the DNA. TRBV21-1 is a recognized pseudogene. There are 15 residues in the CDR3. The CDR3 DNA reads as TGTGCCAGCAGTCGGAGGCAAGGGGTCACAGATACGCAGTATTTT. Translation gives CASSRRQGVTDTQYF.

The chain links TRBV6-1 to TRBJ2-7, with D perhaps assigned TRBD1 or TRBD2 (5 bases each). Germline values: CDR1 MNHNS, CDR2 SASEGT. Trimming took off 8 bases at V and 2 bases at J, with 16 bases between the two ends. CDR3 length: 14 amino acids. CDR3 amino acids: CASVYGADTYEQYF. The CDR3 nucleotides are TGTGCCAGCGTCTACGGGGCCGATACCTACGAGCAGTACTTC.

This clonotype was found a few times. The chain employs TRBV12-3 or TRBV12-4 and TRBJ1-6; a weak D match, TRBD1 (5 bases). This CDR3 region has 14 residues. V was pared by 4 bases and J by 9 bases, with 13 bases between. CDR3 nucleotide sequence: TGTGCCAGCAGTTCTTGGGGGAACGGTTCACCCCTCCACTTT. Encoded protein: CASSSWGNGSPLHF.

This clonotype has more than one count but fewer than ten. The rearrangement uses TRBV3-1 and TRBJ1-1, with 10 bases identical to TRBD1. Trimming took 5 bases from V and 5 from J; bases not matched to a gene: 8. Germline values: CDR1 LGHDT, CDR2 YNNKEL (reference sequence). The CDR3 totals 15 residues. Written as DNA, the CDR3 is TGTGCCAGCAGCAAGCCGGGACAGGGGACGACTGAAGCTTTCTTT. It yields the protein CASSKPGQGTTEAFF.

This clonotype has a handful of counts. This sequence joins TRBV27 and TRBJ2-3; no firm D call. Trimming removed 8 bases at V and 0 bases at J, with 9 bases between. This CDR3 comprises 13 residues. Germline loops: CDR1 MNHEY, CDR2 SMNVEV (reference sequence). CDR3 nucleotides: TGTGCCAGCTACAGACGGAGCACAGATACGCAGTATTTT. It codes for CASYRRSTDTQYF.

The V gene is TRBV24-1, the J gene TRBJ2-3, with D hard to call. The V end was cut by 3 bases, the J end by 2 bases, with 14 bases between. This CDR3 is built from 16 residues. The V gene's germline CDR1 is KGHDR and CDR2 SFDVKD. This CDR3 is CATSDKRDSATDTQYF. The CDR3 DNA follows: TGTGCCACCAGTGATAAAAGGGATTCTGCCACAGATACGCAGTATTTT.

The chain carries TRBV7-9 and TRBJ1-2; the match to TRBD1 covers 7 bases. Germline CDR1 and CDR2: SEHNR and FQNEAQ (reference sequence). This CDR3 is built from 15 residues. With 1 base clipped from V and 5 bases from J, the junction kept 7 bases outside the gene matches. The CDR3 reads CASSLGDSQFYGYTF. The CDR3 coding sequence is TGTGCCAGCAGCTTAGGGGACAGCCAATTTTATGGCTACACCTTC.

This clonotype was observed many times. The gene calls are TRBV12-3 or TRBV12-4 and TRBJ2-4; tentatively, D is TRBD2 (5 bases). The CDR3 length is 14 residues. The ends were cut back, 7 bases at V and 0 bases at J, with 10 bases in the middle. The CDR3 is CASTQDLAKNIQYF. The CDR3, as DNA: TGTGCCAGCACCCAGGACTTAGCCAAAAACATTCAGTACTTC.

The chain employs TRBV5-5 and TRBJ2-3; 12 nucleotides align to TRBD1. CDR1 is SGHKS and CDR2 is YYEKEE in the germline V gene (reference sequence). CDR3 length equals 17 residues. The junction had 11 bases not matched to a gene; V was cut back by 5 bases and J by 4 bases. The DNA of the CDR3 is TGTGCCAGCAGTCGAGGAATCGGGACAGGGGGCCCAGATACGCAGTATTTT. It is translated as CASSRGIGTGGPDTQYF.

The CDR3 reads CASSLIGWGTEAFF. The DNA of the CDR3 is TGTGCCAGCAGCTTAATAGGGTGGGGAACTGAAGCTTTCTTT. The genes are TRBV7-9 and TRBJ1-1, with D unclear. Trimming removed 2 bases from V and 5 bases from J, with 12 bases in between. Germline V gene data show CDR1 as SEHNR and CDR2 as FQNEAQ (reference sequence). The CDR3 consists of 14 residues. Full variable domain (outside the CDR3, taken from reference TRBV7-9 and TRBJ1-1): DTGVSQNPRHKITKRGQNVTFRCDPISEHNRLYWYRQTLGQGPEFLTYFQNEAQLEKSRLLSDRFSAERPKGSFSTLEIQRTEQGDSAMYLCASSLIGWGTEAFFGQGTRLTVV.

This clonotype was recorded a few times. The chain couples TRBV13 to TRBJ1-1, with TRBD1 identical over 9 bases. CDR3 length equals 15 residues. Trimming cost V 5 bases and J 4 bases; bases outside gene matches: 8. Per germline, CDR1 PRHDT and CDR2 FYEKMQ (reference sequence). CDR3 nucleotides: TGTGCCAGCAGCAACTGGGACAGGGACGGCACTGAAGCTTTCTTT. It specifies CASSNWDRDGTEAFF.

To note about this clonotype: Since a much larger clone is just one base distant, this may be a read error. This chain joins TRBV13 and TRBJ2-3; 14 positions agree with TRBD2. V was clipped by 8 bases and J by 2 bases; unmatched bases: 9. The CDR3 loop spans 17 amino acids. The V gene's germline CDR1 is PRHDT and CDR2 FYEKMQ (reference sequence). The CDR3 here is CASGTGLAGGITDTQYF. CDR3 in DNA: TGTGCCAGCGGCACTGGACTAGCGGGGGGAATCACAGATACGCAGTATTTT.

This clonotype was recorded a few times. This rearrangement joins TRBV7-9 to TRBJ1-2, with 7 bases fitting TRBD1. Unmatched junction bases numbered 2, after V lost 5 bases and J lost 5 bases. This CDR3 has 12 residues. Germline-derived CDR1 and CDR2 are SEHNR and FQNEAQ (reference sequence). The CDR3 DNA is TGTGCCAGCAGCCCAGGGGGATATGGCTACACCTTC. As protein: CASSPGGYGYTF.

CDR3 loop: CASSYPPGTAGSEQYF. The CDR3 bases are TGTGCCAGCAGCTACCCACCCGGGACAGCCGGATCCGAGCAGTACTTC. The chain couples TRBV7-9 to TRBJ2-7, with 7 positions matching TRBD1. This CDR3 has 16 residues. Trimming cost V 4 bases and J 6 bases; bases outside gene matches: 15. Germline-derived CDR1 and CDR2 are SEHNR and FQNEAQ (reference sequence).

The chain is built from TRBV9 and TRBJ1-1; D unclear. V was clipped by 4 bases and J by 1 base, with 5 bases between them. Germline V lookup: CDR1 SGDLS, CDR2 YYNGEE. This CDR3 is 12 amino acids long. The CDR3 here is CASSTENTEAFF. The CDR3 DNA reads as TGTGCCAGCAGCACAGAGAACACTGAAGCTTTCTTT.

This clonotype was seen a few times. V is TRBV9 and J is TRBJ1-4, with no clear D. This CDR3 region has 16 residues. From germline, CDR1 is SGDLS and CDR2 YYNGEE. With 2 bases removed from V and 0 bases from J, the gap between germline ends came to 11 bases. CDR3 nucleotide sequence: TGTGCCAGCAGCGTGTCGGGCGGCTCAACTAATGAAAAACTGTTTTTT. Translated: CASSVSGGSTNEKLFF.

The chain recombines TRBV7-9 with TRBJ1-6, with D maybe TRBD1 (6 bases). Germline CDR1 is SEHNR and CDR2 is FQNEAQ (reference sequence). The CDR3 runs 14 residues. Trimming took off 4 bases at V and 13 bases at J, with 17 bases between the two ends. CDR3: CASSSDSQEAPLHF. CDR3 bases: TGTGCCAGCAGCTCGGACAGCCAGGAGGCTCCCCTCCACTTT.

This clonotype has more than one count but fewer than ten. J is TRBJ1-5 and V is TRBV2; perhaps TRBD1 as D (6 bases). Deletions cut 6 bases from V and 0 bases from J, with 15 bases between. This CDR3 spans 16 amino acids. The germline V gene has CDR1 SNHLY and CDR2 FYNNEI. The CDR3 sequence: CASRAIRDTSNQPQHF. CDR3 bases: TGTGCCAGCAGAGCAATCCGGGACACTAGCAATCAGCCCCAGCATTTT.

The table lists this clonotype with a few counts. J is TRBJ2-7 and V is TRBV12-5; D possibly corresponds to TRBD2 (6 bases). Trimming shortened V by 5 bases and J by 2 bases, and 13 bases separated the two germline ends. The V gene's germline CDR1 is LGHNT and CDR2 FRNRAP. This CDR3 region has 14 residues. The CDR3 spells CASGIGSGAYEQYF. The CDR3 nucleotides read TGTGCTAGTGGTATTGGTAGCGGTGCCTACGAGCAGTACTTC.

This chain joins TRBV6-5 and TRBJ2-3, with 12 bases identical to TRBD2. J gave up 8 bases and V 7 bases, and 10 bases lay outside the gene matches. The CDR3 has 15 residues. The germline gives CDR1 MNHEY, CDR2 SVGAGI. The CDR3, as DNA: TGTGCCAGCACGTCTAGCGGGGGGGGGCCAGGTACGCAGTATTTT. Translation gives CASTSSGGGPGTQYF.

Ten or more counts support this clonotype. The chain joins TRBV16 to TRBJ2-7; no clear D. This CDR3 comprises 15 residues. CDR1 is KGHSY, CDR2 FQNENV, per germline. Trimming took 0 bases from V and 3 from J, leaving 12 bases between them. The CDR3, as DNA: TGTGCCAGCAGCCAATCAGCCAGATTGGGCTACGAGCAGTACTTC. Its translation: CASSQSARLGYEQYF.

This clonotype was observed many times. V and J are TRBV18 and TRBJ1-1, with 7 bases identical to TRBD1. Germline loops: CDR1 KGHSH, CDR2 LQKENI. This CDR3 region has 14 residues. V lost 0 bases and J lost 3; bases outside the gene matches: 1. The CDR3 DNA reads TGTGCCAGCTCACCACCTACAGGGGACACTGAAGCTTTCTTT. This encodes CASSPPTGDTEAFF. Supplemented by reference TRBV18 and TRBJ1-1, the full variable domain reads NAGVMQNPRHLVRRRGQEARLRCSPMKGHSHVYWYRQLPEEGLKFMVYLQKENIIDESGMPKERFSAEFPKEGPSILRIQQVVRGDSAAYFCASSPPTGDTEAFFGQGTRLTVV.

This clonotype was observed at least ten times. The CDR3, as DNA: TGCGCCAGCAGCCAAGCGACAGGTCGCGAGCAGTACTTC. Translating it yields CASSQATGREQYF. The chain recombines TRBV4-3 with TRBJ2-7; possible D gene TRBD1, 6 bases. Germline assignment: CDR1 LGHNA and CDR2 YSLEER. The CDR3 length is 13 residues. Trimming took 1 base from V and 6 from J, leaving 10 bases between them.

This sequence joins TRBV4-3 and TRBJ2-5, with 7 bases fitting TRBD2. Trimming at V came to 1 base and at J to 9 bases, leaving 14 bases not matched to a gene. The CDR3 extends over 16 amino acids. Per germline, CDR1 LGHNA and CDR2 YSLEER. In DNA, the CDR3 is TGCGCCAGCAGCCAAGGTCTTGAGGGAGGGTCGGGGGCCCAGTACTTC. The encoded protein is CASSQGLEGGSGAQYF.

This clonotype was counted a few times. The rearrangement links TRBV2 to TRBJ2-3; TRBD2 agrees at 8 bases. From germline, CDR1 is SNHLY and CDR2 FYNNEI. J was trimmed by 2 bases and V by 7 bases; bases with no gene match: 5. The CDR3 has 14 amino acids. CDR3: CASTTSGYTDTQYF. The CDR3 DNA sequence: TGTGCCAGCACCACTAGCGGCTACACAGATACGCAGTATTTT.

This clonotype was observed at least ten times. This chain links TRBV24-1 with TRBJ2-3; TRBD2 aligns across 8 bases. CDR3 length: 15 amino acids. The V and J ends lost 12 bases and 5 bases, in that order; junction bases with no gene match: 15. Germline V gives CDR1 KGHDR, CDR2 SFDVKD. The CDR3: CAASKAGVLQDTQYF. Here the CDR3 DNA reads TGTGCCGCCTCAAAAGCGGGAGTATTACAAGATACGCAGTATTTT.

This clonotype occurred once. A much larger clone sits a single nucleotide away, making a read error possible. This chain connects TRBV4-3 to TRBJ2-7, with 10 bases identical to TRBD2. The germline gives CDR1 LGHNA, CDR2 YSLEER. This CDR3 is built from 16 residues. V lost 0 bases to trimming and J lost 0 bases; unmatched junction nucleotides: 2. The CDR3 loop reads CASSQDPSGGSYEQYF. As DNA, the CDR3 is TGCGCCAGCAGCCAAGATCCTAGCGGGGGCTCCTACGAGCAGTACTTC.

This clonotype was seen more than once but under ten times. This chain links TRBV7-9 with TRBJ2-6; 10 nucleotides line up with TRBD1. Per the germline V gene, CDR1 is SEHNR and CDR2 is FQNEAQ (reference sequence). The CDR3 runs to 17 residues. Trimming removed 5 bases from V and 0 bases from J; junction bases left unmatched: 4. CDR3 amino acids: CASSRDRGISGANVLTF. CDR3 in DNA: TGTGCCAGCAGCCGGGACAGGGGTATCTCTGGGGCCAACGTCCTGACTTTC.